This T cell receptor beta chain was captured in a study of T cell responses to AZD1222 COVID-19 vaccine. The trim removed 4 bases at V and 7 bases at J, leaving 4 bases unmatched. The CDR3 loop spans 13 amino acids. Produced via immunoSEQ multiplex PCR; TCRdb's table is partial and in-frame only. The sample has 130,000 or so clones, more than 85% seen once. About this clone itself: Its specificity is not known. At the DNA level, this CDR3 is encoded by other sequences in the same sample as well.

Whole-study findings and limits: Clonal diversity was possibly underestimated, and white British individuals and females predominated among donors.

The gene calls are TRBV12-3 or TRBV12-4 and TRBJ1-2; 9 bases are shared with TRBD1. This receptor was taken from an adult who received the AZD1222 COVID-19 vaccine. Sequenced here: peripheral blood, sampled 28 days after the second AZD1222 dose. DNA for the CDR3: TGTGCCAGCAGTTCGACAGGGGGGCTTGGCTACACCTTC. This codes for CASSSTGGLGYTF.